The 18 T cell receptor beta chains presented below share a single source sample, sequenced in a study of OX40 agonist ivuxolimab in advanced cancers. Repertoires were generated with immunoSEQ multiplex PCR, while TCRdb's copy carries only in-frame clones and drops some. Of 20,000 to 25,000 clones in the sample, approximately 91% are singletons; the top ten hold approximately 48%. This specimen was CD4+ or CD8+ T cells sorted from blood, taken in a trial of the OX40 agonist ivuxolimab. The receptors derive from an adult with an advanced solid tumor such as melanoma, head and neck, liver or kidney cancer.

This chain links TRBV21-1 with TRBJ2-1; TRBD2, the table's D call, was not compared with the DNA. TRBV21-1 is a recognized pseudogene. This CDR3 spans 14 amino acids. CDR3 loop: CASSWTSEGNEQFF. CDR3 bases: TGTGCCAGCAGTTGGACTAGCGAGGGCAATGAGCAGTTCTTC.

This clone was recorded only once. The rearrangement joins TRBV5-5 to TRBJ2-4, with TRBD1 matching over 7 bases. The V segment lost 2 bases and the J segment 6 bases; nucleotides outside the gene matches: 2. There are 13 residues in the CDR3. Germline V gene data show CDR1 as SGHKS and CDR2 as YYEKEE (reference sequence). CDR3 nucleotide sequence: TGTGCCAGCAGCTTACAGGGGTTAAACATTCAGTACTTC. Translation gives CASSLQGLNIQYF.

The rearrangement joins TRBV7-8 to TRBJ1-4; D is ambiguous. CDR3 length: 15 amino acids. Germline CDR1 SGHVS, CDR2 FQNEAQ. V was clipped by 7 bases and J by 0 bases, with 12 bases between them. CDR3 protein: CASTPFRATNEKLFF. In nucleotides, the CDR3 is TGTGCCAGCACCCCGTTTCGTGCAACTAATGAAAAACTGTTTTTT.

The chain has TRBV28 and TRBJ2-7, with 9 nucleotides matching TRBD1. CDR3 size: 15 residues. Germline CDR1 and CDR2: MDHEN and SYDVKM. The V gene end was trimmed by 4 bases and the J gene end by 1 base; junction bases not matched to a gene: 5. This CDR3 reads CASSWPGQGSYEQYF. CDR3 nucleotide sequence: TGTGCCAGCAGTTGGCCGGGACAGGGATCCTACGAGCAGTACTTC.

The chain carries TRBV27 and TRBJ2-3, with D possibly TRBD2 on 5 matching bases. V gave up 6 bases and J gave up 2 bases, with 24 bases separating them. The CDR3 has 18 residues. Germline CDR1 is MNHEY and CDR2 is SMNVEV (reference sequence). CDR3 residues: CASSPSSGRSPTTDTQYF. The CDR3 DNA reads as TGTGCCAGCAGCCCATCGAGCGGACGAAGTCCGACCACAGATACGCAGTATTTT.

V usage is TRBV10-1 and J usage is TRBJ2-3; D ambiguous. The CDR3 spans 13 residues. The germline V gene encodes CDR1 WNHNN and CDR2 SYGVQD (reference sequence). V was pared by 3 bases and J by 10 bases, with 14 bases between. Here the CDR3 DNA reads TGCGCCAGCAGTGACCCTCCTCTGGATGCGCAGTATTTT. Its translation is CASSDPPLDAQYF.

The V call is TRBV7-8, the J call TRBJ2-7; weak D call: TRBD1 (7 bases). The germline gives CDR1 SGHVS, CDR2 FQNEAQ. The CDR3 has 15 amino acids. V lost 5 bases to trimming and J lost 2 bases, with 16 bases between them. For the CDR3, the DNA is TGTGCCAGCAGCCCCAGGGGGAGGTCCCCCTACGAGCAGTACTTC. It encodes CASSPRGRSPYEQYF.

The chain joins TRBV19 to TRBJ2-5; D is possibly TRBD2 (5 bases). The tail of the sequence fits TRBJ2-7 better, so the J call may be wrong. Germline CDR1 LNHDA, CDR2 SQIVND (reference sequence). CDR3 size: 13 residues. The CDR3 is CASSISEVHEQYF. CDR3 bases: TGTGCCAGTAGTATCTCGGAGGTACACGAGCAGTACTTC.

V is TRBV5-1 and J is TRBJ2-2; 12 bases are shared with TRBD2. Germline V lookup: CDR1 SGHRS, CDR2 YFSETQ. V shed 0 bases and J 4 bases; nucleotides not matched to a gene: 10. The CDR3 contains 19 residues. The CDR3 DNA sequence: TGCGCCAGCAGCTTGGTTTGGACTAGCGGGGCCCCCGGCACCGGGGAGCTGTTTTTT. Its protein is CASSLVWTSGAPGTGELFF.

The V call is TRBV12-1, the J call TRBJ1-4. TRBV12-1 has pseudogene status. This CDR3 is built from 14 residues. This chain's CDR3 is CASSSTRPVGQLFF. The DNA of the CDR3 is TGTGCCAGCAGCTCGACTAGACCGGTTGGGCAACTGTTTTTT.

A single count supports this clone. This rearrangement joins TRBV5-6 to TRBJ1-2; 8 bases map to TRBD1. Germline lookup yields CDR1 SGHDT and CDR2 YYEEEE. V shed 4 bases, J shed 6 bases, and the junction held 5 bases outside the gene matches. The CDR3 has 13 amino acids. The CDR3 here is CASSPDRADGYTF. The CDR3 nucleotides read TGTGCCAGCAGCCCGGACAGGGCTGATGGCTACACCTTC.

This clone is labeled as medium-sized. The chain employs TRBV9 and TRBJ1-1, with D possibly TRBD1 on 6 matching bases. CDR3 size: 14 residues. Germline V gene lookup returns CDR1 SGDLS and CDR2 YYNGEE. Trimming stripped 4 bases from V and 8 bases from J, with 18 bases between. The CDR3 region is CASSLRMTGGEAFF. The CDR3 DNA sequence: TGTGCCAGCAGCCTCCGCATGACGGGGGGCGAAGCTTTCTTT.

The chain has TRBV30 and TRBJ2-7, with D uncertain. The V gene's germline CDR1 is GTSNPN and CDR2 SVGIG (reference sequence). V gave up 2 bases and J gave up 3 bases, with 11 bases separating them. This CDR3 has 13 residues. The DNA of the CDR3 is TGTGCCTGGAGTCCTCCGGGCTACTACGAGCAGTACTTC. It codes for CAWSPPGYYEQYF. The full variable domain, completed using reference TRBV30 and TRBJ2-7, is SQTIHQWPATLVQPVGSPLSLECTVEGTSNPNLYWYRQAAGRGLQLLFYSVGIGQISSEVPQNLSASRPQDRQFILSSKKLLLSDSGFYLCAWSPPGYYEQYFGPGTRLTVT.

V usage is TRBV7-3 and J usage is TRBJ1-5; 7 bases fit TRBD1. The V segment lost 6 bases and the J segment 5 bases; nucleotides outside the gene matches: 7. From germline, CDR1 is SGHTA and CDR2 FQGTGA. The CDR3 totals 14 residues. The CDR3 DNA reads TGTGCCAGCAGTCCTACAGGGGCACATCAGCCCCAGCATTTT. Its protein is CASSPTGAHQPQHF. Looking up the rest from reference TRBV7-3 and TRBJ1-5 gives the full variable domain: GAGVSQTPSNKVTEKGKYVELRCDPISGHTALYWYRQSLGQGPEFLIYFQGTGAADDSGLPNDRFFAVRPEGSVSTLKIQRTERGDSAVYLCASSPTGAHQPQHFGDGTRLSIL.

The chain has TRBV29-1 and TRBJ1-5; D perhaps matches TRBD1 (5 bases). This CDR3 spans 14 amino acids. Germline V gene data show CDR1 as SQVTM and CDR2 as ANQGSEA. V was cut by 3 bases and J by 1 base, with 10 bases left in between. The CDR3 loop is CSVEGRQSNQPQHF. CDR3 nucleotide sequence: TGCAGCGTTGAGGGTAGACAGAGCAATCAGCCCCAGCATTTT.

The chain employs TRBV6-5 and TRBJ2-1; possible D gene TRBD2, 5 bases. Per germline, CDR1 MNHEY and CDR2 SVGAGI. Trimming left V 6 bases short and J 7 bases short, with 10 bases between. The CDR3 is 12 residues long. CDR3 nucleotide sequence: TGTGCCAGCAGATCCCCGGGAAATGAGCAGTTCTTC. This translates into CASRSPGNEQFF.

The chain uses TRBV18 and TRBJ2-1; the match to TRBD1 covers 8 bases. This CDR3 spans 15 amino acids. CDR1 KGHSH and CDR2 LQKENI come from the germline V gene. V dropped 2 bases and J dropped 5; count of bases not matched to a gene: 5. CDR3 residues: CASSPGQGTDNEQFF. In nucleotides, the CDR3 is TGTGCCAGCTCACCAGGACAGGGAACGGACAATGAGCAGTTCTTC.

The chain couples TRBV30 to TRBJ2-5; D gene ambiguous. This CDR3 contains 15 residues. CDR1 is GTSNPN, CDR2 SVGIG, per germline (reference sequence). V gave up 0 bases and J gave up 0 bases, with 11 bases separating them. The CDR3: CAWSVIQGNQETQYF. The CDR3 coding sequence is TGTGCCTGGAGTGTAATACAAGGAAACCAAGAGACCCAGTACTTC.